Described below is a single T cell receptor beta chain sequence and its context. Which antigen it targets is not known. Base qualities are not provided; no much larger clone lies one nucleotide away. This record comes from a study of shared clonotypes between healthy human individuals (dated by TCRdb to between 2020 and 2021). As for the study more broadly: The cohort included a few men and a couple of women between 18 and 49 years of age. For each donor, CD4 naive and CD4 memory were each given three plates, CD8 naive was given two plates, and CD8 memory was given one plate. The study deeply sequenced blood TCR repertoires of about 5 healthy adults to estimate repertoire size and the extent of clonotype sharing between individuals. Libraries were prepared and TCR repertoires were sequenced by different laboratories using diverse techniques, in order to increase sequencing depth and limit assay-specific biases. Leukapheresis yielded between about 0.85 and 10 billion PBMCs per donor.

Using the deep immunoSEQ assay, multiplex PCR amplified TCR CDR3 regions from genomic DNA. Extracted genomic DNA from each cell subset was distributed evenly across all wells of several immunoSEQ 96-well plates, and each plate was treated as a replicate. Each replicate PCR for sorted subsets received roughly 200 ng genomic DNA, equal to roughly 30,000 T cell genomes. Purified libraries were measured with a Qubit 3.0 fluorometer, size-checked on a Bioanalyzer 2100, and measured again with the KAPA Library Quantification kit. A separate single-read 150-cycle Illumina NextSeq 550 flow cell was used to sequence each immunoSEQ 96-well plate. In the original analysis: The immunoSEQ output contained only junctional sequences without quality scores, so filtering could not match that applied to full-length reads. Sequences were annotated with PyIR, a Python wrapper for IgBLAST v1.9, using IMGT germline references to assign V/J genes and CDR3. Reads with weak V/J assignments (E-value above 1e-6), missing CDR3, stop codons, out-of-frame junctions, or ambiguous translated residues were removed. V3J clonotypes were defined by identical inferred V gene, J gene, and CDR3 amino acid sequence. Percentage overlap between repertoires was calculated by dividing the number of shared unique clonotypes by the size of the smaller repertoire. Three approaches were used to assess repertoire richness: RTK rarefaction, the Chao1 estimator, and Recon v2.1 estimates of unobserved clonotypes. Generation probabilities for all TCRbeta clonotypes obtained by the gDNA method from a few donors were computed using OLGA. TCRdb retrieved this table from immuneACCESS and kept in-frame rearrangements only. Not all clones are present; in checked studies, unresolved V genes account for under half, and no reason is known for the remainder. D and trimming come from the DNA, and the V and J calls and clone size come from that table. The sample table lists millions of clones, 85% to 95% of them with a count of one. 1% to 1.3% of the sample rests with the top ten.

For the CD8 naive samples, CD45RO-negative cells were positively selected for CCR7, yielding a CD45RA+CCR7+ population from which TemRA cells were excluded. Donors were healthy HIV-negative adults with no recently reported acute infections or vaccinations. All donors were Caucasian adults living in Nashville, Tennessee, USA. Blood was collected by leukapheresis, and PBMCs were isolated by Ficoll-Histopaque density gradient centrifugation and then cryopreserved in liquid nitrogen vapor phase. Analytical flow cytometry was used to check the purity and quantity of each magnetically sorted T cell population. Genomic DNA was isolated from each sorted fraction and quantified by UV absorbance on a Nanodrop 2000c. What the study reported, not specific to this receptor: Pairwise subsampling led to the expectation that sequencing depth would affect the degree of clonotype sharing among donors. Across a handful of donors, 5% to 6% of naive CD4, over 3% of naive CD8, about 2.3% of memory CD4, and under 0.45% of memory CD8 clonotypes were shared. Even with the large sequencing depth, rarefaction of the sorted-subset datasets indicated that sequencing was incomplete. Estimated clonotype richness was generally larger for naive than for memory subsets. Sampling was restricted to blood, and TCR repertoires in tissue are likely to differ from TCR repertoires in blood. Higher generation probabilities were observed for clonotypes shared by all four sorted-subset donors than for non-shared clonotypes. Because the study included only a small number of donors, the genetic and exposure-history diversity represented was limited.

Sequencing input: naive CD8+ T cells sorted from blood. The cell subset or site label of this sample denotes: CD45RA+CCR7+. The sequence was collected from a man aged 18 to 29 in good health.

Read as DNA, the sequence is TGTGCCATCGGGGGCGGGAGCTCCTACGAGCAGTACTTC. This yields the protein CAIGGGSSYEQYF. The receptor chain draws on TRBV10-3 and TRBJ2-5; D gene: possibly TRBD2, on 7 matching bases. The J call may be faulty, since TRBJ2-7 better matches the DNA end. From its cysteine to its phenylalanine, the CDR3 spans 13 amino acids. Of the read, only the CDR3 DNA is kept; its 39 bases are in frame from base 1. In the germline V gene, CDR1 corresponds to ENHRY and CDR2 to SYGVKD.